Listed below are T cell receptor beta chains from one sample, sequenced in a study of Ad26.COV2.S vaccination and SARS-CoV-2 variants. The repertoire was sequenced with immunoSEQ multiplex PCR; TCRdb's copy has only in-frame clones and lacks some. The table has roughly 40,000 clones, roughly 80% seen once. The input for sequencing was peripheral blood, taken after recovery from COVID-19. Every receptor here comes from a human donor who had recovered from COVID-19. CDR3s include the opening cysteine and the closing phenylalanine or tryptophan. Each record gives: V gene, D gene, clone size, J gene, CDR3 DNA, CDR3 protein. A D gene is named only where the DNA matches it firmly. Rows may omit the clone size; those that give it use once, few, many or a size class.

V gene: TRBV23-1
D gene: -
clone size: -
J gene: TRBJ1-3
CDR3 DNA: TGCGCCAGCAGTCATCAAGACGGTCTCTCTGGAAACACCATATATTTT
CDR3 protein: CASSHQDGLSGNTIYF

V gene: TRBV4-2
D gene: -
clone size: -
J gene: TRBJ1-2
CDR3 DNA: TGTGCCAGCAGCCAAGACAGGGAAGGCTATGGCTACACCTTC
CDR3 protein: CASSQDREGYGYTF

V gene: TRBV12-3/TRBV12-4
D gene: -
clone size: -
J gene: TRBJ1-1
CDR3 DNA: TGTGCCAGCAGTTTAGCGGGGTTCACTGAAGCTTTCTTT
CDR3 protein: CASSLAGFTEAFF

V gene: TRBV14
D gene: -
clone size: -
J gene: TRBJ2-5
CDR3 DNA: TGTGCCAGCAGCCTTCGACAGGGAGGGAGAGAGACCCAGTACTTC
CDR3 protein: CASSLRQGGRETQYF

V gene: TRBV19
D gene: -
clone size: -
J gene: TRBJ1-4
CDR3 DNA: TGTGCCAGTAGTCCAGGGAGTAATGAAAAACTGTTTTTT
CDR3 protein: CASSPGSNEKLFF

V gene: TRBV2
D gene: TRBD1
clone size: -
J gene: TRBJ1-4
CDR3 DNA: TGTGCCAGCAGTGGAAGGGGGCAGGACGAAAAACTGTTTTTT
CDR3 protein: CASSGRGQDEKLFF

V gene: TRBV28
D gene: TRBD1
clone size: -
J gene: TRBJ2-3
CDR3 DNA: TGTGCCAGCAGCTTCCCCCAAACAGGGGGGATGGATACGCAGTATTTT
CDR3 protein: CASSFPQTGGMDTQYF

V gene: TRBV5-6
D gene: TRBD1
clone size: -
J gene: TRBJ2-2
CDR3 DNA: TGTGCCAGCAGCTGGGGGCCCGGGACAGGGGCGGGCACCGGGGAGCTGTTTTTT
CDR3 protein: CASSWGPGTGAGTGELFF

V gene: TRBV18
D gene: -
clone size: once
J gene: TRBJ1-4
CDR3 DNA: TGTGCCAGCTCACCCGAAGCCCAATATAGACAGTTTAATGAAAAACTGTTTTTT
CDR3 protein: CASSPEAQYRQFNEKLFF

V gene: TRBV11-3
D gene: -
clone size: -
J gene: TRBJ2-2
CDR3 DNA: TGTGCCAGCAGCCTAGAGAACGGGGAGCTGTTTTTT
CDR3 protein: CASSLENGELFF

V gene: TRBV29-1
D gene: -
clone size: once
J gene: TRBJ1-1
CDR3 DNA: TGCAGCGTTGTTCCGAGTCGGCAGGGAGCAATAGAAGCTTTCTTT
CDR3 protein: CSVVPSRQGAIEAFF

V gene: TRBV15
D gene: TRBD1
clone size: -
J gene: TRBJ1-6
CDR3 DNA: TGTGCCACCAGCAGGGCCCCCGGACAGGGGAATTCACCCCTCCACTTT
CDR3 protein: CATSRAPGQGNSPLHF

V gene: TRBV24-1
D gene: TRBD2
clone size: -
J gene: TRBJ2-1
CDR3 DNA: TGTGCCACACGACCCGGGACTAGCGGGACCTTACAGGGCCCCCGGCCTTCCAATGAGCAGTTCTTC
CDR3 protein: CATRPGTSGTLQGPRPSNEQFF

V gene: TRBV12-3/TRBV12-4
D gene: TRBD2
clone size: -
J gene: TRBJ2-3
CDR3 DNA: TGTGCCAGCAGTTTTGGGAGGGGTGATACGCAGTATTTT
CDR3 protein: CASSFGRGDTQYF

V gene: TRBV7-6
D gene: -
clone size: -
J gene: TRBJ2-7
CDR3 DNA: TGTGCCAGCAGCTTAGTGACGGGAGCCGAGTACGAGCAGTACTTC
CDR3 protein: CASSLVTGAEYEQYF

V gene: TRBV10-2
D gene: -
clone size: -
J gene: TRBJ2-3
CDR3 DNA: TGCGCCAGCAGTGTCCTTACCCGAGGGGATACGCAGTATTTT
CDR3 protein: CASSVLTRGDTQYF

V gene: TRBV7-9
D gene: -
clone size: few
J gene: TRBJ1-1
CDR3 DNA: TGTGCCAGCAGCTTAGAGGGGATCAACACTGAAGCTTTCTTT
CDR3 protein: CASSLEGINTEAFF

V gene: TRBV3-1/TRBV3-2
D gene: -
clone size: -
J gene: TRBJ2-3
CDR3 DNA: TGTGCCAGCAGCCAAGAGTGGCGGCGATCTAGCACAGATACGCAGTATTTT
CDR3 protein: CASSQEWRRSSTDTQYF

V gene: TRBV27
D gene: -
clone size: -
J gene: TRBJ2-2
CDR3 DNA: TGTGCCAGCAGTTTCATAGGTGGCGGGGAGCTGTTTTTT
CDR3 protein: CASSFIGGGELFF

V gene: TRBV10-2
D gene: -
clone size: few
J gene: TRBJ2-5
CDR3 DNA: TGCGCCAGCAGCCAGAGCGGTGAGACCCAGTACTTC
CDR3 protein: CASSQSGETQYF

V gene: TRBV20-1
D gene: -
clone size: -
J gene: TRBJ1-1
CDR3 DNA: TGCAGTGCCCGGCAGTACCGAGAAGCTTTCTTT
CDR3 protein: CSARQYREAFF

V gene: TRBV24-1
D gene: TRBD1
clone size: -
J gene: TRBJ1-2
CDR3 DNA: TGTGCCACCGGGGACAGTATCTATGGCTACACCTTC
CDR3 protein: CATGDSIYGYTF

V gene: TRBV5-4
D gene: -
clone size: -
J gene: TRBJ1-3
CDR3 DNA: TGTGCCAGCAGCCCGGGGAAAGGGGGAAACACCATATATTTT
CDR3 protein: CASSPGKGGNTIYF

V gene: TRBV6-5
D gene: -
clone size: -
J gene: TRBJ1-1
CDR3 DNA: TGTGCCAGCAGTCCCGGAGCCTCCTGGACTGAAGCTTTCTTT
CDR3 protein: CASSPGASWTEAFF

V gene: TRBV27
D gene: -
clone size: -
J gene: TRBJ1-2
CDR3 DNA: TGTGCCAGCAGTCCCATCCGGGAAATTAACTATGGCTACACCTTC
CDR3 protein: CASSPIREINYGYTF

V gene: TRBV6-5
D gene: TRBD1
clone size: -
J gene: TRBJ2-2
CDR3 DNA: TGTGCCAGCAGGGACAGGGGCCCCAAGGGCGGGGAGCTGTTTTTT
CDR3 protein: CASRDRGPKGGELFF

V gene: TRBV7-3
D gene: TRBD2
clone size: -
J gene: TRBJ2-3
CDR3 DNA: TGTGCCAGCAGCCTCCCAGCGGGGGGCACAGATACGCAGTATTTT
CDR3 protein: CASSLPAGGTDTQYF

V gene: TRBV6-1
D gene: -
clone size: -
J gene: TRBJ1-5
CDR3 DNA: TGTGCCAGCAGTGAAGTAGGGGCGGCCTTGGATCAGCCCCAGCATTTT
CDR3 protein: CASSEVGAALDQPQHF

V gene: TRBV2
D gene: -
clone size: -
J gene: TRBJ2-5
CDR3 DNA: TGTGCCAGCAGAGCCCGGAAGCTCCCCCAGTACTTC
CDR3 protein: CASRARKLPQYF

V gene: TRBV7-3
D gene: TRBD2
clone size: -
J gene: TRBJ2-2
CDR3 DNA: TGTGCCAGCAGCCTGGGACTAGCGGGGGGGCTCGGCACCGGGGAGCTGTTTTTT
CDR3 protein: CASSLGLAGGLGTGELFF

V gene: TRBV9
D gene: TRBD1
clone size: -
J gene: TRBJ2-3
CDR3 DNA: TGTGCCAGCAGCGTAGATCCGGGGACAGGGGGTGACGATACGCAGTATTTT
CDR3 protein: CASSVDPGTGGDDTQYF

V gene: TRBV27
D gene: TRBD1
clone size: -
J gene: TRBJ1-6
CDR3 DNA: TGTGCCAGCAGACCTAGACAGGGCTACGCGAGCTCCTATAATTCACCCCTCCACTTT
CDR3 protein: CASRPRQGYASSYNSPLHF